This TCR beta chain emerged from a study of T cell responses to AZD1222 COVID-19 vaccine. The method was immunoSEQ multiplex PCR; TCRdb's version includes in-frame clones alone and lacks a portion of them. The repertoire holds over 150,000 clones, with 90% as singletons. The J segment lost 1 base and the V segment lost 5 bases, leaving 6 bases of the junction unmatched. This CDR3 spans 15 amino acids. Germline V gives CDR1 SEHNR, CDR2 FQNEAQ (reference sequence). The sample consisted of peripheral blood, taken on day 0 of AZD1222 vaccination. The receptor was isolated from an adult in good health. The chain uses TRBV7-9 and TRBJ2-7; 9 bases match TRBD2. This CDR3 reads CASSRGGAKSYEQYF. CDR3 sequence (DNA): TGTGCCAGCAGCCGCGGGGGGGCGAAGTCCTACGAGCAGTACTTC.